These 31 T cell receptor beta chains share one sample of origin, sequenced in a study of spatial heterogeneity in lung cancer. TCRdb re-called the 5' RACE reads through MiXCR, storing one row per CDR3 protein. The sample has under 14,000 distinct CDR3 sequences; 5.5% to 7.5% are singletons. Indicated time point: sample taken at primary tumor resection. Sequencing used PBMCs, obtained at surgery. Receptor source: a male donor with early-stage non-small cell lung cancer.

This clonotype has at least ten counts. The chain combines TRBV7-2 with TRBJ1-5; D gene ambiguous. CDR1 is SGHTA and CDR2 is FQGNSA in the germline V gene. Trimming took 2 bases from V and 2 from J, leaving 7 bases between them. The CDR3 covers 14 residues. CDR3 in DNA: TGTGCCAGCAGCTTATTCCAGGGCAATCAGCCCCAGCATTTT. It specifies CASSLFQGNQPQHF.

Relative to its sample, this clonotype is medium-sized. V gene TRBV7-2 combines with J gene TRBJ2-2; D unresolved. In germline, CDR1 is SGHTA, CDR2 FQGNSA. There are 14 residues in the CDR3. V was cut by 3 bases and J by 4 bases, with 9 bases left in between. The DNA for the CDR3 is TGTGCCAGCAGCTTTCGCGGAGTCACCGGGGAGCTGTTTTTT. It codes for CASSFRGVTGELFF.

The rearrangement joins TRBV20-1 to TRBJ2-1, with D possibly TRBD2 on 6 matching bases. V lost 1 base to trimming and J lost 4 bases, with 11 bases between them. There are 14 residues in the CDR3. CDR1 and CDR2 from the germline V gene are DFQATT and SNEGSKA (reference sequence). CDR3 loop: CSARARDLYNEQFF. DNA of the CDR3: TGCAGTGCTAGAGCGCGGGACCTTTACAATGAGCAGTTCTTC.

This clonotype was detected many times. The chain is built from TRBV5-1 and TRBJ2-7; D unresolved. V was clipped by 4 bases and J by 0 bases, with 17 bases between them. This CDR3 has 16 residues. Germline assignment: CDR1 SGHRS and CDR2 YFSETQ. The CDR3 sequence is CASSPSSGRYSYEQYF. The CDR3 DNA reads TGCGCCAGCAGCCCTTCTAGTGGCCGATACTCCTACGAGCAGTACTTC.

This clonotype was counted many times. V and J are TRBV3-1 and TRBJ1-3, with D uncertain. The germline V gene has CDR1 LGHDT and CDR2 YNNKEL (reference sequence). There are 16 residues in the CDR3. The V end lost 6 bases, the J end lost 0 bases, and 15 bases lay between the germline ends. The CDR3 is CASSYWPADSGNTIYF. The DNA of the CDR3 is TGTGCCAGCAGTTATTGGCCCGCCGACTCTGGAAACACCATATATTTT.

In this sample, this clonotype turned up many times. V usage is TRBV7-2 and J usage is TRBJ1-4; 7 bases line up with TRBD1. Germline V gene sequence: CDR1 SGHTA, CDR2 FQGNSA. The CDR3 is 15 amino acids. V dropped 2 bases and J dropped 4; count of bases not matched to a gene: 4. The CDR3 sequence is CASSLYGDSNEKLFF. CDR3 in DNA: TGTGCCAGCAGCTTATATGGGGACAGTAATGAAAAACTGTTTTTT.

In this sample, this clonotype is medium-sized. The chain recombines TRBV7-2 with TRBJ2-2; D unresolved. Germline lookup yields CDR1 SGHTA and CDR2 FQGNSA. This CDR3 region has 13 residues. V shed 5 bases and J shed 1 base, with 5 bases lying between them. CDR3 residues: CASSAKNTGELFF. Written as DNA, the CDR3 is TGTGCCAGCAGCGCCAAGAACACCGGGGAGCTGTTTTTT.

This clonotype was seen repeatedly, ten times or more. The chain uses TRBV10-3 and TRBJ2-7; 12 bases fit TRBD2. The germline V gene has CDR1 ENHRY and CDR2 SYGVKD. V lost 6 bases, J lost 3 bases, and 9 bases stayed unmatched. The CDR3 contains 16 residues. The CDR3 spells CAIRETSGRGGYEQYF. DNA of the CDR3: TGTGCCATCAGGGAGACTAGCGGGAGAGGGGGCTACGAGCAGTACTTC.

CDR3: CASRTRTTHSDEQFF. The CDR3 DNA follows: TGTGCCAGTAGAACCAGGACTACCCATAGCGATGAGCAGTTCTTC. This rearrangement joins TRBV19 to TRBJ2-1; possibly TRBD2 for D (6 bases). The germline V gene encodes CDR1 LNHDA and CDR2 SQIVND (reference sequence). CDR3 size: 15 residues. The V end lost 6 bases, the J end lost 8 bases, and 20 bases lay between the germline ends.

This clonotype was counted ten times or more. The rearrangement uses TRBV3-1 and TRBJ1-2; possibly TRBD1 for D (6 bases). The germline V gene encodes CDR1 LGHDT and CDR2 YNNKEL (reference sequence). The V end lost 4 bases, the J end lost 8 bases, and 8 bases lay between the germline ends. The CDR3 spans 11 residues. CDR3 DNA: TGTGCCAGCAGCCGACAGGCCGGCTACACCTTC. It yields the protein CASSRQAGYTF. Full variable domain (rest looked up from reference TRBV3-1 and TRBJ1-2): DTAVSQTPKYLVTQMGNDKSIKCEQNLGHDTMYWYKQDSKKFLKIMFSYNNKELIINETVPNRFSPKSPDKAHLNLHINSLELGDSAVYFCASSRQAGYTFGSGTRLTVV.

This clonotype was seen ten or more times. This chain links TRBV9 with TRBJ1-2; possibly TRBD1 for D (6 bases). This CDR3 has 15 amino acids. Germline loops: CDR1 SGDLS, CDR2 YYNGEE. Trimming took off 0 bases at V and 3 bases at J, with 12 bases between the two ends. The CDR3 is CASSVELGGYYGYTF. CDR3 nucleotide sequence: TGTGCCAGCAGCGTAGAGCTCGGGGGCTACTATGGCTACACCTTC.

The chain combines TRBV27 with TRBJ2-1; TRBD1 matches at 11 bases. Germline CDR1 reads MNHEY; CDR2 reads SMNVEV (reference sequence). The CDR3 consists of 18 residues. The trim removed 3 bases at V and 7 bases at J, leaving 14 bases unmatched. In nucleotides, the CDR3 is TGTGCCAGCAGTTTTGGACAGGGGGCGATCAGGTCATTGAATGAGCAGTTCTTC. Translating gives CASSFGQGAIRSLNEQFF.

Sample share makes this clonotype medium-sized. The chain recombines TRBV5-1 with TRBJ1-6, with TRBD1 matching over 9 bases. This CDR3 has 16 amino acids. From germline, CDR1 is SGHRS and CDR2 YFSETQ. The trim removed 0 bases at V and 8 bases at J, leaving 6 bases unmatched. CDR3 in amino acids: CASSLEGQGEDSPLHF. CDR3 DNA sequence: TGCGCCAGCAGCTTGGAGGGACAGGGTGAAGATTCACCCCTCCACTTT.

This clonotype is classed as medium-sized. The chain uses TRBV9 and TRBJ2-3, with 7 positions matching TRBD2. J lost 0 bases, V lost 7 bases, and 2 bases had no gene match. CDR3 length equals 13 residues. Per the germline V gene, CDR1 is SGDLS and CDR2 is YYNGEE. CDR3 region: CASQAGSTDTQYF. CDR3 nucleotide sequence: TGTGCCAGCCAAGCGGGAAGCACAGATACGCAGTATTTT.

This clonotype was observed many times. The chain couples TRBV3-1 to TRBJ2-2; the D is unclear. Trimming pared 1 base from V and 1 base from J, leaving 7 bases between. CDR3 length: 15 amino acids. Looked up from germline, CDR1 is LGHDT and CDR2 is YNNKEL (reference sequence). The CDR3, as DNA: TGTGCCAGCAGCCAAGTCCTCTTGAACACCGGGGAGCTGTTTTTT. Protein: CASSQVLLNTGELFF. Complete variable domain (other parts from reference TRBV3-1 and TRBJ2-2): DTAVSQTPKYLVTQMGNDKSIKCEQNLGHDTMYWYKQDSKKFLKIMFSYNNKELIINETVPNRFSPKSPDKAHLNLHINSLELGDSAVYFCASSQVLLNTGELFFGEGSRLTVL.

This clonotype came up many times. V is TRBV2 and J is TRBJ2-3, with D possibly matching TRBD1 (6 bases). This CDR3 is built from 13 residues. Trimming took off 5 bases at V and 3 bases at J, with 9 bases between the two ends. Per germline, CDR1 SNHLY and CDR2 FYNNEI. CDR3 residues: CASSLRGTDTQYF. The CDR3 nucleotides are TGTGCCAGCAGTCTGAGGGGGACAGATACGCAGTATTTT.

The V and J genes are TRBV6-4 and TRBJ2-1, with D unclear. CDR1 is MRHNA, CDR2 SNTAGT, per germline. V dropped 6 bases and J dropped 7 bases, with 10 bases sitting between them. The CDR3 is 12 amino acids. CDR3 in amino acids: CASSLDINEQFF. The DNA for the CDR3 is TGTGCCAGCAGCCTCGACATTAATGAGCAGTTCTTC.

This clonotype was seen ten or more times. The chain is built from TRBV5-4 and TRBJ2-7, with 7 bases matching TRBD1. The germline gives CDR1 SGHNT, CDR2 YYREEE (reference sequence). J lost 2 bases, V lost 4 bases, and 6 bases had no gene match. This CDR3 comprises 14 residues. The chain's CDR3 is CASSLGTATYEQYF. As DNA, the CDR3 is TGTGCCAGCAGCCTGGGGACAGCCACCTACGAGCAGTACTTC.

This clonotype was counted ten times or more. In DNA form, the CDR3 reads TGCAGTGCTACGGGACAGAACTCCTACGAGCAGTACTTC. Translating it yields CSATGQNSYEQYF. The chain uses TRBV20-1 and TRBJ2-7, with 7 bases identical to TRBD1. The CDR3 is 13 residues long. The V gene end was trimmed by 4 bases and the J gene end by 0 bases; junction bases not matched to a gene: 3. CDR1 DFQATT and CDR2 SNEGSKA come from the germline V gene (reference sequence).

Ten or more counts support this clonotype. The chain employs TRBV20-1 and TRBJ2-7; 12 nucleotides line up with TRBD2. This CDR3 contains 14 residues. The V gene end was trimmed by 5 bases and the J gene end by 3 bases; junction bases not matched to a gene: 5. CDR1 and CDR2 from the germline V gene are DFQATT and SNEGSKA (reference sequence). The CDR3 here is CSAPSTSGSYEQYF. As DNA, the CDR3 is TGCAGTGCTCCGTCGACTAGCGGGAGCTACGAGCAGTACTTC.

This clonotype was detected only a few times. The J gene is TRBJ2-4, the V gene TRBV10-3; D may be TRBD1 or TRBD2 (7 bases each). The V gene lost 8 bases and the J gene lost 1 base, with 15 bases spanning the gap. The CDR3 is 15 amino acids. The germline V gene encodes CDR1 ENHRY and CDR2 SYGVKD. The CDR3 sequence: CAISRQGGAKNIQYF. CDR3 coding DNA: TGTGCCATCTCCCGGCAGGGGGGGGCCAAAAACATTCAGTACTTC.

The chain has TRBV30 and TRBJ2-6; the match to TRBD1 covers 8 bases. The CDR3 has 17 amino acids. Germline CDR1 GTSNPN, CDR2 SVGIG (reference sequence). V lost 3 bases and J lost 0; bases outside the gene matches: 7. The CDR3 DNA is TGTGCCTGGAGCAGGGACAGGACAAGCTCTGGGGCCAACGTCCTGACTTTC. Protein sequence: CAWSRDRTSSGANVLTF. Supplemented by reference TRBV30 and TRBJ2-6, the full variable domain reads SQTIHQWPATLVQPVGSPLSLECTVEGTSNPNLYWYRQAAGRGLQLLFYSVGIGQISSEVPQNLSASRPQDRQFILSSKKLLLSDSGFYLCAWSRDRTSSGANVLTFGAGSRLTVL.

The table lists this clonotype with many counts. Here the CDR3 reads CASSLGRLAAYNEQFF. The CDR3 nucleotides are TGTGCCAGCAGTTTAGGGAGACTAGCGGCCTACAATGAGCAGTTCTTC. This chain connects TRBV12-3 or TRBV12-4 to TRBJ2-1, with 9 bases that match TRBD2. The CDR3 consists of 16 residues. J gave up 2 bases and V 1 base, and 3 bases lay outside the gene matches.

This clonotype is labeled as medium-sized. The V call is TRBV29-1, the J call TRBJ1-1; D remains ambiguous. Trimming removed 2 bases from V and 1 base from J, with 5 bases in between. CDR3 length: 12 amino acids. CDR1 and CDR2 (germline): SQVTM, ANQGSEA. The CDR3 sequence: CSVERGNTEAFF. CDR3 coding DNA: TGCAGCGTTGAACGGGGGAACACTGAAGCTTTCTTT.

V gene TRBV28 combines with J gene TRBJ1-4; tentative D call: TRBD1 (6 bases). The V and J ends lost 3 bases and 5 bases respectively, with 13 bases between them. CDR3 length: 15 residues. The germline gives CDR1 MDHEN, CDR2 SYDVKM. As DNA, the CDR3 is TGTGCCAGCAGTTTCACCGTGGGGGCGAATGAAAAACTGTTTTTT. Translation: CASSFTVGANEKLFF.

This clonotype was seen repeatedly, ten times or more. This sequence joins TRBV29-1 and TRBJ1-2; a possible D gene is TRBD1 (6 bases). The germline gives CDR1 SQVTM, CDR2 ANQGSEA. CDR3 size: 14 residues. V was shortened by 0 bases and J by 4 bases, with 12 bases between the two germline ends. The CDR3, as DNA: TGCAGCGTTGAAGAATTGGCCAGGGGCTATGGCTACACCTTC. Amino acid sequence: CSVEELARGYGYTF.

This clonotype ranks as medium-sized. The chain carries TRBV7-9 and TRBJ1-4, with D unclear. The CDR3 totals 13 residues. V was shortened by 5 bases and J by 0 bases, with 4 bases between the two germline ends. CDR1 and CDR2 from the germline V gene are SEHNR and FQNEAQ (reference sequence). This CDR3 reads CASSPPTNEKLFF. In DNA, the CDR3 is TGTGCCAGCAGCCCTCCAACTAATGAAAAACTGTTTTTT.

The chain employs TRBV27 and TRBJ2-7, with a tentative D call TRBD2 (5 bases). This CDR3 spans 13 amino acids. V shed 11 bases and J shed 7 bases, with 21 bases lying between them. From germline, CDR1 is MNHEY and CDR2 SMNVEV (reference sequence). CDR3 nucleotides: TGTGCCGCCTCCGCGACCCGAGGAGGAGAGCAGTACTTC. Protein product: CAASATRGGEQYF.

This clonotype is classed as medium-sized. The rearrangement joins TRBV6-2 or TRBV6-3 to TRBJ1-4; D not resolved. Germline V lookup: CDR1 MNHEY, CDR2 SVGEGT. This CDR3 region has 15 residues. V was pared by 6 bases and J by 1 base, with 12 bases between. The CDR3, as DNA: TGTGCCAGCAGGGACTGGAAGGAAACTAATGAAAAACTGTTTTTT. The encoded protein is CASRDWKETNEKLFF.

This clonotype has only a few counts. The chain recombines TRBV10-3 with TRBJ2-5; D might be TRBD1 or TRBD2, each matching 5 bases. The V and J ends lost 5 bases and 5 bases respectively, with 15 bases between them. The CDR3 sequence is 14 residues long. The germline CDR1 and CDR2 sequences are ENHRY and SYGVKD. The CDR3: CAISREGLGETQYF. In nucleotides, the CDR3 is TGTGCCATCAGTCGCGAGGGGCTCGGCGAGACCCAGTACTTC.

The chain combines TRBV7-8 with TRBJ2-5; the D gene could be TRBD1 or TRBD2 (6 bases each). The CDR3 covers 15 residues. The ends were cut back, 2 bases at V and 2 bases at J, with 12 bases in the middle. Germline loops: CDR1 SGHVS, CDR2 FQNEAQ. CDR3 coding DNA: TGTGCCAGCAGCTTAAACCGGGGGCCGCAAGAGACCCAGTACTTC. Protein: CASSLNRGPQETQYF.